This T cell receptor (beta chain) was obtained from a study of blood T cell repertoires in COVID-19. Study-wide background: T cells, B-cell-depleted T cells, or PBMCs provided the cDNA or gDNA that served as material.

The CDR3 consists of 15 residues. Germline V gene lookup returns CDR1 LGHDT and CDR2 YNNKEL (reference sequence). The junction had 15 bases not matched to a gene; V was cut back by 4 bases and J by 16 bases. The method was immunoSEQ multiplex PCR; TCRdb's version includes in-frame clones alone and lacks a portion of them. This table has about 47,000 clones, roughly 80% appearing once. The chain links TRBV3-1 (or the pseudogene TRBV3-2) to TRBJ2-6; 8 bases match TRBD2. The source of this sequence is a human donor with acute or convalescent COVID-19. The donor label of this sample is uncertain. Material for sequencing was peripheral blood. The CDR3 nucleotides are TGTGCCAGCAGCCCCTTCCGGGAGGGGTTACCCCAGCTGACTTTC. This sequence encodes CASSPFREGLPQLTF.